This TCR beta chain comes out of a study of blood T cell repertoires in COVID-19. The CDR3 has 15 amino acids. J was trimmed by 0 bases and V by 4 bases; bases with no gene match: 2. Germline-derived CDR1 and CDR2 are SGHAT and FQNNGV. Sequencing was performed with immunoSEQ multiplex PCR; in TCRdb, only in-frame clones are kept and a portion is missing. In the table there are approximately 74,000 clones, roughly 90% of which are singletons. Sequenced sample: peripheral blood. This chain links TRBV11-2 with TRBJ1-3, with 8 bases identical to TRBD1. This clonotype was obtained from a man in his 70s with acute or convalescent COVID-19. CDR3: CASSWTGTSGNTIYF. The CDR3 DNA is TGTGCCAGCAGCTGGACAGGGACCTCTGGAAACACCATATATTTT.